Following are 29 T cell receptor beta chains from one sample sequenced in a study of cytomegalovirus exposure and HLA in healthy donors. PCR was performed using 60 Vbeta and 13 Jbeta primers. Profiling relied on immunoSEQ multiplex PCR, and the TCRdb table lists in-frame clones only, not all of them. Among about 150,000 clones, around 80% were seen once, and the ten largest hold roughly 13%. Source material: PBMCs. The receptors stem from a man younger than 40 in good health and CMV-seropositive.

This chain uses TRBV6-5 with TRBJ1-2, with D unresolved. Per germline, CDR1 MNHEY and CDR2 SVGAGI. V shed 8 bases and J shed 7 bases, with 11 bases lying between them. There are 11 residues in the CDR3. The CDR3 region has the DNA TGTGCCAGCGGAAGACTGGGTGGCTACACCTTC. Its translation: CASGRLGGYTF.

The J gene is TRBJ2-7, the V gene TRBV4-2; D call uncertain. The CDR3 sequence is 15 residues long. Trimming cost V 3 bases and J 0 bases, with 12 bases left between them. Germline values: CDR1 LGHNA, CDR2 YNFKEQ. The CDR3 protein is CASSHRYTSSYEQYF. CDR3 in DNA: TGTGCCAGCAGCCACCGATACACCAGCTCCTACGAGCAGTACTTC.

The J gene is TRBJ2-1, the V gene TRBV9, with TRBD2 matching 12 bases. The CDR3 sequence is 16 residues long. V lost 0 bases, J lost 8 bases, and 6 bases stayed unmatched. Germline lookup yields CDR1 SGDLS and CDR2 YYNGEE. The CDR3 region is CASSVEASGRAHEQFF. The CDR3 DNA reads as TGTGCCAGCAGCGTAGAAGCTAGCGGGAGGGCCCATGAGCAGTTCTTC.

The rearrangement links TRBV27 to TRBJ2-1, with D possibly being TRBD1 (6 bases). Trimming shortened V by 5 bases and J by 2 bases, and 13 bases separated the two germline ends. The CDR3 sequence is 15 residues long. In germline, CDR1 is MNHEY, CDR2 SMNVEV (reference sequence). CDR3 sequence: CASSPTGFTYNEQFF. Written as DNA, the CDR3 is TGTGCCAGCAGTCCCACAGGGTTTACCTACAATGAGCAGTTCTTC.

The V gene is TRBV5-4, the J gene TRBJ2-1, with D tentatively TRBD2 (6 bases). The germline CDR1 and CDR2 sequences are SGHNT and YYREEE (reference sequence). The CDR3 covers 16 residues. V lost 4 bases to trimming and J lost 0 bases, with 14 bases between them. The CDR3: CASSPGGGNSYNEQFF. CDR3 DNA: TGTGCCAGCAGCCCGGGCGGCGGGAACTCCTACAATGAGCAGTTCTTC.

This chain uses TRBV28 with TRBJ2-2; D is unclear. With 6 bases removed from V and 3 bases from J, the gap between germline ends came to 2 bases. Germline CDR1 is MDHEN and CDR2 is SYDVKM. This CDR3 is built from 11 residues. The CDR3 nucleotides are TGTGCCAGCAGCTACACCGGGGAGCTGTTTTTT. This sequence encodes CASSYTGELFF. The full variable domain, completed using reference TRBV28 and TRBJ2-2, is DVKVTQSSRYLVKRTGEKVFLECVQDMDHENMFWYRQDPGLGLRLIYFSYDVKMKEKGDIPEGYSVSREKKERFSLILESASTNQTSMYLCASSYTGELFFGEGSRLTVL.

The V gene is TRBV5-4, the J gene TRBJ1-1; 10 positions agree with TRBD1. Per the germline V gene, CDR1 is SGHNT and CDR2 is YYREEE (reference sequence). Germline trimming cut 5 bases from V and 5 bases from J; bases unmatched to any gene: 15. The CDR3 spans 17 residues. The CDR3 DNA reads TGTGCCAGCAGACCTGCCGGGACAGGGGATTTGAGAACTGAAGCTTTCTTT. It translates to CASRPAGTGDLRTEAFF.

This chain's CDR3 is CASSTGQLYEQYF. DNA for the CDR3: TGTGCCAGCAGTACGGGACAACTCTACGAGCAGTACTTC. This chain links TRBV7-9 with TRBJ2-7; possibly TRBD1 for D (6 bases). The CDR3 length is 13 residues. Germline CDR1 is SEHNR and CDR2 is FQNEAQ (reference sequence). Trimming left V 6 bases short and J 3 bases short, with 12 bases between.

This clone was observed once. CDR3 sequence (DNA): TGTGCCAGCAGCTTTCTGAAAGGGGGCGAAGCTTTCTTT. It is translated as CASSFLKGGEAFF. The chain joins TRBV11-2 to TRBJ1-1; 7 positions match TRBD1. The CDR3 totals 13 residues. Germline CDR1 and CDR2: SGHAT and FQNNGV. Trimming took 3 bases from V and 8 from J; bases not matched to a gene: 6.

The chain employs TRBV7-2 and TRBJ1-3; D not resolved. Germline CDR1 and CDR2: SGHTA and FQGNSA. The CDR3 runs 12 residues. Trimming removed 8 bases from V and 2 bases from J, with 7 bases in between. For the CDR3, the DNA is TGTGCCAGCCGGCAGGCTGGAAACACCATATATTTT. This sequence encodes CASRQAGNTIYF.

The chain uses TRBV9 and TRBJ2-2, with D possibly TRBD1 on 6 matching bases. The CDR3 contains 15 residues. V lost 2 bases and J lost 5, with 13 bases in between. Germline V gives CDR1 SGDLS, CDR2 YYNGEE. The CDR3 coding sequence is TGTGCCAGCAGCGTGACAACAGGGTTTACCGGGGAGCTGTTTTTT. Translated: CASSVTTGFTGELFF.

The chain couples TRBV7-8 to TRBJ2-1, with unresolved D. CDR3 size: 12 residues. V was trimmed by 4 bases and J by 9 bases, leaving 10 bases between them. In germline, CDR1 is SGHVS, CDR2 FQNEAQ. Written as DNA, the CDR3 is TGTGCCAGCAGCTATGGTCAGTGTGAGCAGTTCTTC. This gives the protein CASSYGQCEQFF.

Concerning this clone: Other nucleotide sequences in the sample specify the same CDR3. The chain recombines TRBV7-3 with TRBJ1-5; a weak D match, TRBD1 (5 bases). CDR3 length: 14 residues. The V end was cut by 2 bases, the J end by 4 bases, with 9 bases between. Germline values: CDR1 SGHTA, CDR2 FQGTGA. The CDR3: CASSLEPGNQPQHF. Written as DNA, the CDR3 is TGTGCCAGCAGCTTAGAACCAGGGAATCAGCCCCAGCATTTT. Drawing the rest from reference TRBV7-3 and TRBJ1-5, the complete variable domain is GAGVSQTPSNKVTEKGKYVELRCDPISGHTALYWYRQSLGQGPEFLIYFQGTGAADDSGLPNDRFFAVRPEGSVSTLKIQRTERGDSAVYLCASSLEPGNQPQHFGDGTRLSIL.

The rearrangement links TRBV21-1 to TRBJ2-7; TRBD1, the D gene given by the table, was not confirmed from the DNA. TRBV21-1 is termed a pseudogene. The CDR3 length is 13 residues. The CDR3 spells CASCRQGCYEQYF. CDR3 in DNA: TGTGCCAGCTGCAGACAGGGCTGTTACGAGCAGTACTTC.

The gene calls are TRBV9 and TRBJ2-7; TRBD2 matches at 8 bases. With V trimmed by 3 bases and J by 4 bases, 6 bases remained unmatched. CDR3 size: 14 residues. Germline values: CDR1 SGDLS, CDR2 YYNGEE. CDR3 in amino acids: CASSEAGDLYEQYF. The CDR3, as DNA: TGTGCCAGCAGCGAAGCGGGAGATCTATACGAGCAGTACTTC.

The chain combines TRBV28 with TRBJ2-5, with 12 positions matching TRBD2. CDR1 and CDR2 from the germline V gene are MDHEN and SYDVKM. The trim removed 2 bases at V and 5 bases at J, leaving 9 bases unmatched. This CDR3 contains 17 residues. The CDR3 loop is CASSLMVLAGGEETQYF. CDR3 nucleotide sequence: TGTGCCAGCAGTTTAATGGTACTAGCGGGAGGAGAGGAGACCCAGTACTTC.

To note about this clone: The sample carries other DNA sequences with the same CDR3. This chain connects TRBV9 to TRBJ2-2; 11 nucleotides align to TRBD2. The germline CDR1 and CDR2 sequences are SGDLS and YYNGEE. The CDR3 has 20 residues. The V gene end was trimmed by 0 bases and the J gene end by 1 base; junction bases not matched to a gene: 11. The DNA of the CDR3 is TGTGCCAGCAGCGTAGCTACGGGGTTAGCGGGAGGGGAGAACACCGGGGAGCTGTTTTTT. Its protein is CASSVATGLAGGENTGELFF.

This sequence joins TRBV14 and TRBJ2-7, with TRBD2 identical over 7 bases. The CDR3 has 18 residues. After removal of 1 base from V and 2 bases from J, the junction contained 14 bases not matched to a gene. Looked up from germline, CDR1 is SGHDN and CDR2 is FVKESK. The CDR3 reads CASSQGGFGAGEAYEQYF. CDR3 in DNA: TGTGCCAGCAGCCAAGGGGGCTTTGGGGCGGGAGAGGCCTACGAGCAGTACTTC.

This clone was picked up a small number of times. The chain carries TRBV2 and TRBJ1-1; D call uncertain. The length of the CDR3 is 13 residues. V shed 7 bases and J shed 1 base, with 10 bases lying between them. The germline V gene has CDR1 SNHLY and CDR2 FYNNEI. Written as DNA, the CDR3 is TGTGCCAGCATCGGACTGACGAACACTGAAGCTTTCTTT. It yields the protein CASIGLTNTEAFF.

This clone showed up just once. The rearrangement joins TRBV4-2 to TRBJ2-3; D ambiguous. The germline V and J ends were trimmed by 1 base and 1 base, with 3 bases remaining between them. The CDR3 loop spans 13 amino acids. Germline V gene sequence: CDR1 LGHNA, CDR2 YNFKEQ. CDR3 amino acids: CASSQGRTDTQYF. The CDR3 nucleotides are TGTGCCAGCAGCCAAGGGCGCACAGATACGCAGTATTTT.

The rearrangement links TRBV19 to TRBJ1-1; 8 positions agree with TRBD1. Germline CDR1 reads LNHDA; CDR2 reads SQIVND (reference sequence). This CDR3 region has 17 residues. Germline trimming cut 0 bases from V and 5 bases from J; bases unmatched to any gene: 11. Here the CDR3 DNA reads TGTGCCAGTAGTATAGACTCCAGGGGGCGCGGGTGGACTGAAGCTTTCTTT. Translated: CASSIDSRGRGWTEAFF.

J is TRBJ1-2 and V is TRBV6-5, with D uncertain. The V and J ends lost 1 base and 2 bases respectively, with 14 bases between them. The germline V gene has CDR1 MNHEY and CDR2 SVGAGI. This CDR3 is 16 amino acids long. In DNA form, the CDR3 reads TGTGCCAGCAGTTACTTGTCCGGCAGGTCCAACTATGGCTACACCTTC. It yields the protein CASSYLSGRSNYGYTF.

J is TRBJ1-2 and V is TRBV4-1; 10 bases are a match to TRBD1. Looked up from germline, CDR1 is MGHRA and CDR2 is YSYEKL. This CDR3 has 15 residues. V lost 3 bases, J lost 7 bases, and 8 bases stayed unmatched. DNA for the CDR3: TGCGCCAGCAGCCAGACGGACAGGGGGGGTGGTGGCTACACCTTC. It codes for CASSQTDRGGGGYTF.

The chain combines TRBV7-9 with TRBJ2-6; unclear D gene. Trimming stripped 5 bases from V and 4 bases from J, with 9 bases between. CDR3 size: 14 residues. Per germline, CDR1 SEHNR and CDR2 FQNEAQ (reference sequence). The CDR3 DNA reads as TGTGCCAGCAGCCGAGAGTCCGGGGCCAACGTCCTGACTTTC. As protein: CASSRESGANVLTF.

As DNA, the CDR3 is TGTGCCACCAGCAGAGATCGTAGGGGCGAGCAGTACTTC. Protein: CATSRDRRGEQYF. The chain combines TRBV15 with TRBJ2-7, with a weak D call TRBD1 (5 bases). Germline CDR1 and CDR2: LNHNV and YYDKDF (reference sequence). The CDR3 extends over 13 amino acids. Trimming shortened V by 0 bases and J by 6 bases, and 9 bases separated the two germline ends.

The genes are TRBV5-4 and TRBJ2-5, with D possibly matching TRBD2 (5 bases). The CDR3 is 14 amino acids. The germline V gene has CDR1 SGHNT and CDR2 YYREEE (reference sequence). The V gene lost 4 bases and the J gene lost 5 bases, with 15 bases spanning the gap. In nucleotides, the CDR3 is TGTGCCAGCAGCCCCCAACTAGGGTCGGAGACCCAGTACTTC. Translating it yields CASSPQLGSETQYF.

The chain joins TRBV4-2 to TRBJ1-1, with D perhaps TRBD1 (6 bases). Germline V gene data show CDR1 as LGHNA and CDR2 as YNFKEQ. The CDR3 length is 16 residues. Trimming cost V 0 bases and J 1 base, with 12 bases left between them. For the CDR3, the DNA is TGTGCCAGCAGCCAAGATAGGGGGAACAGGAACACTGAAGCTTTCTTT. Residues: CASSQDRGNRNTEAFF.

The chain couples TRBV28 to TRBJ2-5; 7 positions match TRBD1. V was pared by 7 bases and J by 0 bases, with 11 bases of the junction left unmatched. Germline CDR1 is MDHEN and CDR2 is SYDVKM. The CDR3 length is 16 residues. CDR3: CASKGAGIRNQETQYF. CDR3 DNA sequence: TGTGCCAGCAAGGGGGCCGGTATCAGGAACCAAGAGACCCAGTACTTC.

The chain carries TRBV19 and TRBJ2-6, with 8 bases that match TRBD2. The CDR3 length is 18 residues. Germline V gene sequence: CDR1 LNHDA, CDR2 SQIVND (reference sequence). Trimming at V came to 7 bases and at J to 0 bases, leaving 11 bases not matched to a gene. The CDR3 nucleotides read TGTGCCAGTATCTCTAGGCGGGAGGAAAACTCTGGGGCCAACGTCCTGACTTTC. It is translated as CASISRREENSGANVLTF.